This T cell receptor (beta chain) stems from a study of blood T cells in healthy people across ages. Study findings and constraints: Calculation of diversity from one million T cells yielded estimates considered to be underestimates.

The use of a sample-barcoded 5' primer and a J-beta primer mix characterized a second PCR of about 6 to 11 cycles. TCRdb re-called the 5' RACE reads through MiXCR, storing one row per CDR3 protein. The sample yields hundreds of thousands of distinct CDR3 sequences, about 61% seen once. In regard to this clonotype: Its antigen is unknown.

Sequencing input: blood. The source is a man aged 40-49 years in good health.

This chain's CDR3 is CSVDEGGRGYDEQFF. The CDR3 DNA sequence: TGCAGCGTTGATGAGGGCGGGAGGGGATACGATGAGCAGTTCTTC. The gene calls are TRBV29-1 and TRBJ2-1, with TRBD2 matching 9 bases. The CDR3 length is 15 residues. Germline V CDR1 and CDR2: SQVTM, ANQGSEA. V was clipped by 3 bases and J by 8 bases; unmatched bases: 11.